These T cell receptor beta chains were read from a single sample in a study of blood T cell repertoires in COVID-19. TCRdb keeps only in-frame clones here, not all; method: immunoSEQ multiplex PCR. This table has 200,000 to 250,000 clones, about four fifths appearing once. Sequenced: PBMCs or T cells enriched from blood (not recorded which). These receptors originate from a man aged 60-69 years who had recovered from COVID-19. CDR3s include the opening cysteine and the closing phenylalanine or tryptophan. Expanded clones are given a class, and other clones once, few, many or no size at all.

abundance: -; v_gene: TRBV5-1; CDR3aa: CASSLRPRQGNTGELFF
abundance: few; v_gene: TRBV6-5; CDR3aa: CASSYIRGRTEAFF
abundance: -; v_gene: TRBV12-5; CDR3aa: CASGSGGYTDTQYF
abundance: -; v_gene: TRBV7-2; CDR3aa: CASSLVSGELFF
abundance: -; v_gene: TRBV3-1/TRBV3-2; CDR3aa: CASSHGQAGMHF
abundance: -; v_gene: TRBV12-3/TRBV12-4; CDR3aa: CASSWQGENIQYF
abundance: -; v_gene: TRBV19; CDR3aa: CASSTGQFSYEQYF
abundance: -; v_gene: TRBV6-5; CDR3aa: CASSNSINTEAFF
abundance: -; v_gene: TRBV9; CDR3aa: CASSAQGKVVETQYF
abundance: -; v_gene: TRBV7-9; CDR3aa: CASSLAQGNTIYF
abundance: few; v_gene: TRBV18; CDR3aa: CASSPTRTFYSNQPQHF
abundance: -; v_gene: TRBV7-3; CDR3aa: CASSPTIAGGTDTQYF
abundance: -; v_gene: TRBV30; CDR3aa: CASKGASGDTGELFF
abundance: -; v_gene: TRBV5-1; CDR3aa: CASSLAVGDGTGNTIYF
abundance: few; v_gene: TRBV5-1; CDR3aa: CASRTGQGAIYEQYF
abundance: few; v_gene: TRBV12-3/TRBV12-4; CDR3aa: CASSFVNIQYF
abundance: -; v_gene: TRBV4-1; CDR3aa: CASGTGGVSEAFF
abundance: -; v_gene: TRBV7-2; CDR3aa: CASSFNRDTGELFF